This T cell receptor beta chain was sequenced for a study of Ad26.COV2.S vaccination and SARS-CoV-2 variants. As for the study in general: The authors gave Ad26.COV2.S intramuscularly, either once or twice 56 days apart.

Regarding treatment: about 20 received Ad26.COV2.S at low or high dose, single or two shots; roughly five received placebo; per-sample allocation not given. Day 63 following the first vaccine or placebo injection was when the samples were taken. An 18-55-year-old adult in Boston served as donor. Only in-frame clones appear in the TCRdb table, and some are missing; sequencing was by immunoSEQ multiplex PCR. The sample carries 360,000 or so clones, about nine tenths recorded once. After removal of 4 bases from V and 5 bases from J, the junction contained 6 bases not matched to a gene. The CDR3 spans 15 residues. Germline V gene lookup returns CDR1 SGHKS and CDR2 YYEKEE (reference sequence). Study conclusions and caveats: Measurements of TCR breadth and depth may have given underestimates of the total T cell responses. People who got the vaccine had more spike-specific TCR breadth than people who got placebo.

About this clone itself: Its antigen is as yet unknown.

The TCR sequence derives from a person between 18 and 65 years old who received the Ad26.COV2.S COVID-19 vaccine or a placebo. This chain uses TRBV5-5 with TRBJ1-5; 10 bases are shared with TRBD1. The material was peripheral blood, obtained in a trial of Ad26.COV2.S vaccine versus placebo. CDR3: CASSLRQGAYQPQHF. CDR3 coding DNA: TGTGCCAGCAGCCTTCGACAGGGGGCTTATCAGCCCCAGCATTTT.